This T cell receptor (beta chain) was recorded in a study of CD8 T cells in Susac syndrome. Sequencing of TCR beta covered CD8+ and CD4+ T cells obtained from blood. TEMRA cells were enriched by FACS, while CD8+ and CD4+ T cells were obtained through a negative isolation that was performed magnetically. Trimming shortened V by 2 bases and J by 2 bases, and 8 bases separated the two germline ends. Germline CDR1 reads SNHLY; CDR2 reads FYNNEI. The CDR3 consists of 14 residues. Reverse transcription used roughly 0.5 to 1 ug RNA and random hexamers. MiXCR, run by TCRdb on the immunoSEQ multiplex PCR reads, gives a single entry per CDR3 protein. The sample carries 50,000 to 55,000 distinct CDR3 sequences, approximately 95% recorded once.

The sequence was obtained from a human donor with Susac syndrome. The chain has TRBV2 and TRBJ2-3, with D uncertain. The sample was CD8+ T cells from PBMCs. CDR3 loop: CASSELAVTDTQYF. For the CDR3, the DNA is TGTGCCAGCAGTGAATTGGCGGTCACAGATACGCAGTATTTT.